The sequence of this T cell receptor beta chain was determined in a study (dated by TCRdb to the mid-2010s). The study in broad terms: Whether tumor-infiltrating Tregs in breast cancer are recruited from blood Tregs or converted in situ from other CD4+ T cell subsets was tested. Results and caveats for the whole study, not just this receptor: The larger-cohort validation was restricted to a single TCR beta V-J rearrangement rather than whole repertoires. The greatest overlap of tumor-infiltrating Treg TCR alpha and beta sequences was observed with tumor naive CD4+ T cells, followed by blood naive CD4+ T cells. Tumor memory CD4+ T cell TCR gene usage was found to cluster with blood and lymph node memory CD4+ cells and with lymph node naive CD4+ cells.

From the cysteine up to the phenylalanine, the CDR3 has a length of 14 residues. Only the CDR3 DNA is retained, 42 bases long and in frame from the first base. Taken from the germline V gene, the CDR1 and CDR2 loops are SGHRS and YFSETQ. V has 4 bases trimmed and J has 2 bases trimmed; junction bases matching no gene number 4. Turning to this clonotype: Its target antigen remains unknown. No per-base quality is available; no much larger clone lies one base away.

Amplification of full-length TCR variable regions was done by 5' RACE PCR using constant-region reverse primers, and this step was followed by semi-nested PCR with Nested Universal Primer A. The ReliaPrep RNA Cell Miniprep System was used to extract total RNA, which was then reverse transcribed into 5'RACE-ready cDNA with the SMARTer RACE 5'/3' Kit. Multiplex adaptors were used to barcode the full-length TCR alpha and beta libraries, which were then sequenced on an Illumina MiSeq. Concerning the study's data processing: For each of nine subset-tissue groups, sequencing data from the five patients were combined, and the groups were compared by unsupervised clustering of TCR gene usage. The Morisita-Horn index was used to calculate repertoire similarity, with shared sequences weighted according to their contribution to each repertoire. Clones were called with MiXCR by TCRdb after fastp trimmed the public reads at Q25, and only in-frame beta chains were retained. Rows merge per CDR3 protein into single entries with the most common DNA and genes. The V and J calls come from TCRdb's annotation, not from the publication. In all, the sample holds some 8,000 distinct CDR3 sequences, and roughly 50% of those were seen once. Clones ranked in the top ten supply just under 5% of the sample.

The memory CD4+ T cell population was isolated based on a CD4+CD45RO+CD25- phenotype. Tregs, naive and memory CD4+ T cells from tumor, blood and ipsilateral draining lymph nodes of about five breast cancer patients underwent full-length TCR alpha and beta sequencing. Tumor tissue and lymph nodes from ipsilateral axillary dissection were perfused with PBS, minced and digested with collagenase I and hyaluronidase. Mononuclear cells from lymph nodes or over 45 ml of peripheral blood were isolated by Ficoll density gradient centrifugation. FACS confirmed that the sorted cell populations were more than 90% pure.

The rearrangement combines TRBV5-1 with TRBJ2-7, with TRBD1 matching 9 junction bases. Sequencing used memory CD4+ T cells sorted from a lymph node. The cell subset or site label for this specimen denotes: memory CD4+ T cells, CD4+CD45RO+CD25-. This TCR was sampled from a female donor with breast cancer. The CDR3 protein is CASSLRTGAYEQYF. The nucleotide sequence reads as follows: TGCGCCAGCAGCCTAAGGACAGGGGCCTACGAGCAGTACTTC.